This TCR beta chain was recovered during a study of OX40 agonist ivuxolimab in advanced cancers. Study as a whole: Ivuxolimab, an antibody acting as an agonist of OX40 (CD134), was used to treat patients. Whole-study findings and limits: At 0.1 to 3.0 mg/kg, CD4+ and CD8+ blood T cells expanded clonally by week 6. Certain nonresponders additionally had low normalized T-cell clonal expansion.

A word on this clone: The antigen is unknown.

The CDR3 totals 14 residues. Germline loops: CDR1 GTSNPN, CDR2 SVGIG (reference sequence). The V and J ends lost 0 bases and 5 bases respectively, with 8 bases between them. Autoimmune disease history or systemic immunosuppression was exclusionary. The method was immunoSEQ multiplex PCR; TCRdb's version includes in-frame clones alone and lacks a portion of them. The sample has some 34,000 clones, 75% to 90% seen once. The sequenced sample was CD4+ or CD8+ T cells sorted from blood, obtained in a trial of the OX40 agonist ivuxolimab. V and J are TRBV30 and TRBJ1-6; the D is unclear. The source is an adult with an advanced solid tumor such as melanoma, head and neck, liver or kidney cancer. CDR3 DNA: TGTGCCTGGAGTGTGGGAGGGCATAATTCACCCCTCCACTTT. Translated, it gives CAWSVGGHNSPLHF.